These 20 T cell receptor beta chains were sequenced from one sample in a study of CD8 T cells in Susac syndrome. An amount of RNA that ranged from roughly 0.45 to 1 ug was reverse transcribed with random hexamers. MiXCR, run by TCRdb on the immunoSEQ multiplex PCR reads, gives a single entry per CDR3 protein. Here the sample spans approximately 280,000 distinct CDR3 sequences, 70% to 90% being singletons. The source material was CD8+ T cells from PBMCs. The receptor source for this set is a human donor with multiple sclerosis.

This chain joins TRBV27 and TRBJ1-2; D unclear. Germline-derived CDR1 and CDR2 are MNHEY and SMNVEV (reference sequence). There are 15 residues in the CDR3. V was clipped by 4 bases and J by 8 bases, with 20 bases between them. CDR3 sequence (DNA): TGTGCCAGCAGTTATGTCCGCGGCGGCTATAAGGGCTACACCTTC. Translation: CASSYVRGGYKGYTF.

The V gene is TRBV5-1, the J gene TRBJ2-3; TRBD2 is a possible D gene (6 bases). CDR1 SGHRS and CDR2 YFSETQ come from the germline V gene. This CDR3 contains 15 residues. V was clipped by 3 bases and J by 4 bases, with 15 bases between them. CDR3 nucleotide sequence: TGCGCCAGCAGCTGGGGACCCCGCGGGGCAGATACGCAGTATTTT. Translated: CASSWGPRGADTQYF.

The chain links TRBV27 to TRBJ2-2; D unclear. The germline V and J ends were trimmed by 4 bases and 5 bases, with 8 bases remaining between them. The CDR3 contains 13 residues. Germline CDR1 MNHEY, CDR2 SMNVEV (reference sequence). CDR3 sequence: CASSWPRTGELFF. The CDR3 DNA reads TGTGCCAGCAGTTGGCCCCGAACCGGGGAGCTGTTTTTT.

This clonotype was seen a single time. V is TRBV20-1 and J is TRBJ2-1; 7 bases are shared with TRBD2. Germline V gene data show CDR1 as DFQATT and CDR2 as SNEGSKA (reference sequence). CDR3 length equals 13 residues. Unmatched junction bases numbered 8, after V lost 4 bases and J lost 8 bases. CDR3 in DNA: TGCAGTGCTACCTTAGCGGGTCCCCATGAGCAGTTCTTC. Protein product: CSATLAGPHEQFF.

CDR3 nucleotide sequence: TGTGCTAGTGGTTTGAGCTACTACGAGCAGTACTTC. Translated, it gives CASGLSYYEQYF. The rearrangement uses TRBV12-5 and TRBJ2-7, with D uncertain. The CDR3 contains 12 residues. Germline lookup yields CDR1 LGHNT and CDR2 FRNRAP. Trimming stripped 2 bases from V and 3 bases from J, with 5 bases between.

The chain employs TRBV5-1 and TRBJ2-7; weak D call: TRBD2 (6 bases). V lost 4 bases, J lost 2 bases, and 13 bases lay in between. The CDR3 is made up of 14 amino acids. Germline V gives CDR1 SGHRS, CDR2 YFSETQ. CDR3 DNA: TGCGCCAGCAGCCCGCGGCGGGATGCCTACGAGCAGTACTTC. This translates into CASSPRRDAYEQYF. Drawing the rest from reference TRBV5-1 and TRBJ2-7, the complete variable domain is KAGVTQTPRYLIKTRGQQVTLSCSPISGHRSVSWYQQTPGQGLQFLFEYFSETQRNKGNFPGRFSGRQFSNSRSEMNVSTLELGDSALYLCASSPRRDAYEQYFGPGTRLTVT.

The chain has TRBV16 and TRBJ2-7, with 7 nucleotides matching TRBD1. The CDR3 is 15 amino acids. V shed 0 bases, J shed 3 bases, and the junction held 5 bases outside the gene matches. Per the germline V gene, CDR1 is KGHSY and CDR2 is FQNENV. In DNA, the CDR3 is TGTGCCAGCAGCCAATCGGCAGGGGGAAGCTACGAGCAGTACTTC. It is translated as CASSQSAGGSYEQYF. The full variable domain, completed using reference TRBV16 and TRBJ2-7, is GEEVAQTPKHLVRGEGQKAKLYCAPIKGHSYVFWYQQVLKNEFKFLISFQNENVFDETGMPKERFSAKCLPNSPCSLEIQATKLEDSAVYFCASSQSAGGSYEQYFGPGTRLTVT.

The genes are TRBV3-1 and TRBJ2-2; tentative D call: TRBD2 (6 bases). Germline CDR1 reads LGHDT; CDR2 reads YNNKEL (reference sequence). The CDR3 consists of 15 residues. With 1 base removed from V and 1 base from J, the gap between germline ends came to 7 bases. The CDR3 nucleotides are TGTGCCAGCAGCCAAGGGCGGGAGAACACCGGGGAGCTGTTTTTT. Translating gives CASSQGRENTGELFF.

The chain uses TRBV7-9 and TRBJ1-3; 7 positions agree with TRBD1. V trimming: 5 bases; J trimming: 2 bases; junction bases outside the gene matches: 9. This CDR3 spans 16 amino acids. The germline gives CDR1 SEHNR, CDR2 FQNEAQ (reference sequence). This CDR3 reads CASSARQGAAGNTIYF. The CDR3 region has the DNA TGTGCCAGCAGCGCGAGACAGGGTGCTGCTGGAAACACCATATATTTT.

The genes are TRBV27 and TRBJ1-2, with D unclear. The germline gives CDR1 MNHEY, CDR2 SMNVEV (reference sequence). V lost 3 bases to trimming and J lost 0 bases, with 8 bases between them. The CDR3 has 14 amino acids. The CDR3 sequence is CASSFSGANYGYTF. The CDR3 coding sequence is TGTGCCAGCAGTTTCTCGGGCGCTAACTATGGCTACACCTTC.

The V gene is TRBV7-9, the J gene TRBJ1-2; D is perhaps TRBD1 (5 bases). CDR3 length: 15 residues. The germline V and J ends were trimmed by 5 bases and 8 bases, with 21 bases remaining between them. Germline values: CDR1 SEHNR, CDR2 FQNEAQ (reference sequence). This CDR3 is CASSQFLGPLGGYTF. The CDR3 nucleotides are TGTGCCAGCAGCCAATTCCTGGGACCGCTGGGAGGCTACACCTTC. Full variable domain (outside the CDR3, taken from reference TRBV7-9 and TRBJ1-2): DTGVSQNPRHKITKRGQNVTFRCDPISEHNRLYWYRQTLGQGPEFLTYFQNEAQLEKSRLLSDRFSAERPKGSFSTLEIQRTEQGDSAMYLCASSQFLGPLGGYTFGSGTRLTVV.

CDR3 DNA: TGTGCCAGCAGCCGTCGGCCAGGCGGTTACTATGGCTACACCTTC. It specifies CASSRRPGGYYGYTF. The rearrangement links TRBV7-9 to TRBJ1-2; no firm D call. Germline V gene data show CDR1 as SEHNR and CDR2 as FQNEAQ (reference sequence). The CDR3 loop spans 15 amino acids. Trimming left V 5 bases short and J 3 bases short, with 16 bases between.

This chain uses TRBV1 with TRBJ2-6. TRBV1 is designated a pseudogene. The CDR3 contains 20 residues. CDR3 amino acids: CTSSPFRTPSQGSGANVLTF. DNA for the CDR3: TGCACCAGCAGCCCCTTTCGGACGCCTTCACAGGGCTCTGGGGCCAACGTCCTGACTTTC.

The chain carries TRBV27 and TRBJ2-7; 7 bases fit TRBD1. The CDR3 runs 16 residues. Germline assignment: CDR1 MNHEY and CDR2 SMNVEV (reference sequence). The ends lost 3 bases at V and 5 bases at J; junction bases unmatched: 13. In DNA form, the CDR3 reads TGTGCCAGCAGTTTTAAGGAAACAGGGGCAAAGAACGAGCAGTACTTC. Translation gives CASSFKETGAKNEQYF.

This chain links TRBV6-1 with TRBJ1-2; D is perhaps TRBD1 (5 bases). Germline CDR1 and CDR2: MNHNS and SASEGT. V lost 1 base to trimming and J lost 5 bases, with 17 bases between them. The CDR3 covers 16 residues. The CDR3 here is CASSEGGRAFGYGYTF. CDR3 nucleotides: TGTGCCAGCAGTGAAGGCGGCAGGGCCTTTGGGTATGGCTACACCTTC.

This CDR3 is CASSQDEEQGAYLTGNTIYF. CDR3 DNA sequence: TGTGCCAGCAGCCAAGACGAGGAACAGGGGGCCTATTTGACTGGAAACACCATATATTTT. This chain joins TRBV3-1 and TRBJ1-3; 9 bases line up with TRBD1. This CDR3 has 20 amino acids. From germline, CDR1 is LGHDT and CDR2 YNNKEL (reference sequence). V trimming: 0 bases; J trimming: 2 bases; junction bases outside the gene matches: 14.

The chain uses TRBV29-1 and TRBJ2-1; 15 bases agree with TRBD2. Germline CDR1 SQVTM, CDR2 ANQGSEA. This CDR3 spans 19 amino acids. V was clipped by 3 bases and J by 4 bases; unmatched bases: 13. CDR3 amino acids: CSVDGGIRTSGREYNEQFF. The CDR3 DNA sequence: TGCAGCGTTGATGGGGGGATCAGGACTAGCGGGAGGGAATACAATGAGCAGTTCTTC.

This chain uses TRBV12-3 or TRBV12-4 with TRBJ2-2; 11 bases agree with TRBD2. This CDR3 is 15 amino acids long. After removal of 6 bases from V and 6 bases from J, the junction contained 6 bases not matched to a gene. The CDR3: CASRPSSGRAGELFF. CDR3 coding DNA: TGTGCCAGCAGGCCAAGTAGCGGGAGGGCCGGGGAGCTGTTTTTT.

The genes are TRBV28 and TRBJ1-1; no reliable D call. The CDR3 consists of 11 residues. Germline CDR1 is MDHEN and CDR2 is SYDVKM. The CDR3 DNA is TGTGTCACTACCTTTGGGACTGAAGCTTTCTTT. Translation: CVTTFGTEAFF.

The J gene is TRBJ2-3, the V gene TRBV7-9, with D unclear. V was clipped by 3 bases and J by 3 bases, with 13 bases between them. The CDR3 has 15 residues. Germline V CDR1 and CDR2: SEHNR, FQNEAQ (reference sequence). In nucleotides, the CDR3 is TGTGCCAGCAGCTTCGCCGGAGACGGGACAGATACGCAGTATTTT. It codes for CASSFAGDGTDTQYF.